The table lists the clone carrying this T cell receptor (beta chain) with a few counts. The data belong to a study of human thymus T cells. TCRdb keeps only in-frame clones here, not all; method: immunoSEQ multiplex PCR. The sample consists of roughly 120,000 clones, more than 90% of them appearing once. Corrective heart surgery yielded the resections from which the thymus tissue came. Trimming took 4 bases from V and 8 from J, leaving 17 bases between them. Germline CDR1 reads MNHNY; CDR2 reads SVGAGI (reference sequence). The CDR3 extends over 14 amino acids. The chain combines TRBV6-6 with TRBJ1-2, with D possibly matching TRBD1 (5 bases). The sequencing sample was made of thymus tissue. The receptor was derived from a boy less than two years old with a congenital heart defect but otherwise immunologically healthy. The CDR3 loop reads CASSSRQGKEGYTF. CDR3 nucleotide sequence: TGTGCCAGCAGTTCCCGGCAGGGCAAAGAAGGCTACACCTTC.